This TCR beta chain derives from a study of vaccination and CD4 T cells after COVID-19. Study-level information: Overlapping peptides of the spike proteins of SARS-CoV-2, HCoV-NL63, HCoV-OC43 and HCoV-229E were used for cell stimulation. Findings of the study overall: Vaccine-specific clones in convalescent patients were spike mono-reactive in 304 of 307 cases.

V lost 0 bases and J lost 2, with 5 bases in between. The CDR3 loop spans 15 amino acids. Per the germline V gene, CDR1 is LNHNV and CDR2 is YYDKDF (reference sequence). Only a few counts were recorded for this clonotype. No antigen is known for it. Indicated treatment: roughly 10-day PBMC culture with coronavirus spike peptide pools or control peptides (ViraFEST assay). Investigators obtained the unexposed donor's CD4+ T cells before the COVID-19 pandemic (2011-2018). Cultures used 2 million or so PBMCs per well, approximately 9.2 IU/ml IL-2 and about 9.9 ug/ml peptides. Cells permitting, SARS-CoV-2 S/N served as probes for unexposed-donor CD4+ T cells, and four cold-coronavirus spikes did too. Scientists ran DNA taken from cultured CD4+ T cells through the Oncomine TCR Beta short-read assay for sequencing. From CD4+ T cells that had been cultured, genomic DNA was extracted. TCRdb fed the PCR reads into MiXCR, producing one record per CDR3 protein. In the table there are around 7,500 distinct CDR3 sequences, roughly 32% of which are singletons.

The receptor was derived from a human donor in good health. The sample was CD4+ T cells from blood, cultured in vitro. The chain links TRBV15 to TRBJ2-6; D unresolved. The CDR3 region has the DNA TGTGCCACCAGCAGAGAGCAGACTGGGGCCAACGTCCTGACTTTC. Its translation: CATSREQTGANVLTF.